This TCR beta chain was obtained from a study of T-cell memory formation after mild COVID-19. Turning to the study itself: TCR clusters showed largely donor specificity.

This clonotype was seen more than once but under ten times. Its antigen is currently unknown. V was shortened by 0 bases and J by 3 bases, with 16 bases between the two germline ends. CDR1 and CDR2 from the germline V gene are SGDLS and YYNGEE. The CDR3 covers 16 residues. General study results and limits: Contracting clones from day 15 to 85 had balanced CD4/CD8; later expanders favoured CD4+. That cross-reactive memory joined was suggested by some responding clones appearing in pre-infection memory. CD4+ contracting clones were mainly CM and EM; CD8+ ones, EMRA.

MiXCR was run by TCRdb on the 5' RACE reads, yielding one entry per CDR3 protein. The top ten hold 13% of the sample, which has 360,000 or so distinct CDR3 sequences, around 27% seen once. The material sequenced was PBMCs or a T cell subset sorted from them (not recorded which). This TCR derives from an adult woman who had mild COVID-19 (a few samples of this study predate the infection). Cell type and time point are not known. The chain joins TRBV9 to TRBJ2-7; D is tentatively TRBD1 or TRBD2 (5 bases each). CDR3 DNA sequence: TGTGCCAGCAGCGTAGAAATGGGGGTGGAGGTCTACGAGCAGTACTTC. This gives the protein CASSVEMGVEVYEQYF.